The rows below give T cell receptor beta chains drawn from one sample of a study of blood T cell repertoires in COVID-19. The data were produced by immunoSEQ multiplex PCR, yet TCRdb's version contains in-frame clones alone and is incomplete. The repertoire holds a few hundred thousand clones, around 84% seen once, with over 1.2% in the top ten. Sequenced: peripheral blood. Receptors were obtained from a woman between 35 and 50 years old who had recovered from COVID-19. Each CDR3 is given with its conserved first and last residue. Fields, in order: D gene, CDR3 length, J gene, V gene, CDR3 protein, CDR3 DNA. A D gene is named only where the DNA matches it firmly.

D: .; length: 15; J: TRBJ2-1; V: TRBV11-3; CDR3: CASSLDPGRGDEQFF; DNA: TGTGCCAGCAGCTTAGATCCAGGGAGGGGGGATGAGCAGTTCTTC
D: .; length: 12; J: TRBJ1-2; V: TRBV3-1/TRBV3-2; CDR3: CASSQVGTGYTF; DNA: TGTGCCAGCAGCCAAGTAGGGACAGGCTACACCTTC
D: TRBD1; length: 17; J: TRBJ1-4; V: TRBV7-6; CDR3: CASSPGTGVFVGEKLFF; DNA: TGTGCCAGCAGCCCCGGGACAGGGGTTTTTGTGGGTGAAAAACTGTTTTTT
D: .; length: 15; J: TRBJ1-1; V: TRBV6-5; CDR3: CASTKGAGVNTEAFF; DNA: TGTGCCAGCACCAAAGGGGCCGGCGTGAACACTGAAGCTTTCTTT
D: .; length: 19; J: TRBJ1-3; V: TRBV4-1; CDR3: CASSPWAAGHPETGNTIYF; DNA: TGCGCCAGCAGCCCCTGGGCGGCCGGACACCCTGAAACGGGAAACACCATATATTTT
D: .; length: 13; J: TRBJ2-7; V: TRBV11-3; CDR3: CASSLVSTAGKYF; DNA: TGTGCCAGCAGCTTAGTTTCAACGGCAGGGAAGTACTTC
D: .; length: 14; J: TRBJ2-7; V: TRBV13; CDR3: CASSPWQGDYEQYF; DNA: TGTGCCAGCAGCCCCTGGCAGGGTGACTACGAGCAGTACTTC
D: .; length: 14; J: TRBJ1-1; V: TRBV15; CDR3: CAVTTGHLNTEAFF; DNA: TGTGCCGTCACCACCGGACACCTGAACACTGAAGCTTTCTTT
D: .; length: 17; J: TRBJ2-1; V: TRBV19; CDR3: CASSIRTKDGWYNEQFF; DNA: TGTGCCAGTAGTATCCGGACAAAGGATGGATGGTACAATGAGCAGTTCTTC
D: .; length: 13; J: TRBJ1-1; V: TRBV25-1; CDR3: CASSEIVGSEAFF; DNA: TGTGCCAGCAGTGAAATAGTGGGCTCTGAAGCTTTCTTT
D: .; length: 11; J: TRBJ2-3; V: TRBV3-1/TRBV3-2; CDR3: CASSLYDTQYF; DNA: TGTGCCAGCAGCCTTTATGATACGCAGTATTTT
D: .; length: 15; J: TRBJ1-5; V: TRBV4-1; CDR3: CASSQAEGYNQPQHF; DNA: TGCGCCAGCAGCCAAGCCGAGGGCTACAATCAGCCCCAGCATTTT
D: TRBD2; length: 16; J: TRBJ2-5; V: TRBV18; CDR3: CASSPRAAGSQETQYF; DNA: TGTGCCAGCTCACCACGAGCAGCGGGGAGCCAAGAGACCCAGTACTTC
D: .; length: 14; J: TRBJ2-7; V: TRBV6-2/TRBV6-3; CDR3: CASSFLEGDYEQYF; DNA: TGTGCCAGCAGTTTCCTGGAGGGAGACTACGAGCAGTACTTC
D: .; length: 15; J: TRBJ1-4; V: TRBV7-2; CDR3: CASSQDSGREEKLFF; DNA: TGTGCCAGCAGCCAAGACAGCGGGCGAGAAGAAAAACTGTTTTTT
D: .; length: 15; J: TRBJ1-5; V: TRBV9; CDR3: CASSVSGQGGQPQHF; DNA: TGTGCCAGCAGCGTATCGGGGCAGGGAGGCCAGCCCCAGCATTTT
D: TRBD1; length: 15; J: TRBJ1-2; V: TRBV18; CDR3: CASSPGQGLFDGYTF; DNA: TGTGCCAGCTCACCGGGACAGGGGTTGTTTGATGGCTACACCTTC
D: TRBD1; length: 13; J: TRBJ1-2; V: TRBV5-6; CDR3: CASSPDRDYGYTF; DNA: TGTGCCAGCAGCCCGGACAGGGACTATGGCTACACCTTC
D: .; length: 14; J: TRBJ2-5; V: TRBV18; CDR3: CASSPPSQGETQYF; DNA: TGTGCCAGCTCACCACCGAGTCAGGGCGAGACCCAGTACTTC
D: TRBD1; length: 15; J: TRBJ1-1; V: TRBV9; CDR3: CASSVDGGEGARAFF; DNA: TGTGCCAGCAGCGTAGATGGGGGTGAGGGGGCTAGGGCTTTCTTT